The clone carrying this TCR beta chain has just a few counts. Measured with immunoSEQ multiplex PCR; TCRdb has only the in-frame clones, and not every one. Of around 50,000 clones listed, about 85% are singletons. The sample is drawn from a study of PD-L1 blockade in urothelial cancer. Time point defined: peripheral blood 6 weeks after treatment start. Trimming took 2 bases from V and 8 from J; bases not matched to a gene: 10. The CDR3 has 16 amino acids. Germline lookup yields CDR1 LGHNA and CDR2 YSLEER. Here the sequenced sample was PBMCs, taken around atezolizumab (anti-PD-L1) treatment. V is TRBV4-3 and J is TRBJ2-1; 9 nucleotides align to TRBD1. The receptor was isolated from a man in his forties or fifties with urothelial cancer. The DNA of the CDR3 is TGCGCCAGCAGCCAATACATGGACAGGGGCTTGGATGAGCAGTTCTTC. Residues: CASSQYMDRGLDEQFF.